This entry features one T cell receptor (beta chain) sequence. The sample is drawn from a study of blood T cell repertoires in COVID-19. Study background: Specimens from acute and convalescent COVID-19 originated in the United States, Italy and Spain.

V lost 2 bases and J lost 6, with 11 bases in between. CDR3 size: 14 residues. Germline V CDR1 and CDR2: SGHRS, YFSETQ. Measured with immunoSEQ multiplex PCR; TCRdb has only the in-frame clones, and not every one. Seen here are 130,000 to 150,000 clones, 80% to 85% observed once, and the top ten hold roughly 34%. The gene calls are TRBV5-1 and TRBJ1-4; the D is unclear. Sequencing was carried out using peripheral blood. This TCR came from a human donor in a cohort sampled during active COVID-19. The CDR3, as DNA: TGCGCCAGCAGCTTCTTTGTGGAGGATGAAAAACTGTTTTTT. It translates to CASSFFVEDEKLFF. The variable domain in full, with the rest retrieved from reference TRBV5-1 and TRBJ1-4, is KAGVTQTPRYLIKTRGQQVTLSCSPISGHRSVSWYQQTPGQGLQFLFEYFSETQRNKGNFPGRFSGRQFSNSRSEMNVSTLELGDSALYLCASSFFVEDEKLFFGSGTQLSVL.